A single sample is the source of the 15 T cell receptor beta chains below, sequenced in a study of T cell responses to AZD1222 COVID-19 vaccine. The data were produced by immunoSEQ multiplex PCR, yet TCRdb's version contains in-frame clones alone and is incomplete. This sample has around 99,000 clones, with about nine tenths found just once. The sample here was peripheral blood, taken 28 days after the second AZD1222 dose. These receptors came from an adult who received the AZD1222 COVID-19 vaccine.

V and J are TRBV19 and TRBJ2-5; possible D gene TRBD2, 6 bases. The V gene's germline CDR1 is LNHDA and CDR2 SQIVND (reference sequence). V shed 4 bases and J shed 5 bases, with 17 bases lying between them. This CDR3 comprises 15 residues. The CDR3 protein is CASSNRGGGDETQYF. The CDR3 DNA sequence: TGTGCCAGTAGTAATCGAGGTGGAGGGGACGAGACCCAGTACTTC.

The V gene is TRBV5-4, the J gene TRBJ1-1; tentatively, D is TRBD1 (6 bases). The V gene lost 0 bases and the J gene lost 8 bases, with 17 bases spanning the gap. The CDR3 contains 15 residues. CDR1 is SGHNT, CDR2 YYREEE, per germline (reference sequence). CDR3: CASSLGQVAGSEAFF. The CDR3 DNA sequence: TGTGCCAGCAGCTTGGGACAGGTGGCGGGATCCGAAGCTTTCTTT.

The chain couples TRBV15 to TRBJ2-4; possibly TRBD2 for D (6 bases). Germline lookup yields CDR1 LNHNV and CDR2 YYDKDF (reference sequence). The CDR3 sequence is 16 residues long. V was trimmed by 3 bases and J by 1 base, leaving 13 bases between them. CDR3 sequence: CATSSGRTQAKNIQYF. CDR3 in DNA: TGTGCCACCAGCAGTGGGAGGACCCAGGCCAAAAACATTCAGTACTTC.

The chain joins TRBV4-2 to TRBJ1-2, with 9 bases matching TRBD1. From germline, CDR1 is LGHNA and CDR2 YNFKEQ. The CDR3 runs 16 residues. J gave up 4 bases and V 0 bases, and 6 bases lay outside the gene matches. The chain's CDR3 is CASSQEGQGTIYGYTF. The CDR3 bases are TGTGCCAGCAGCCAAGAAGGACAGGGGACCATCTATGGCTACACCTTC.

V gene TRBV2 combines with J gene TRBJ1-1; D is unclear. V lost 3 bases, J lost 0 bases, and 11 bases lay in between. The CDR3 sequence is 15 residues long. Germline loops: CDR1 SNHLY, CDR2 FYNNEI. In nucleotides, the CDR3 is TGTGCCAGCAGTGAGGTGGTAATGATGAACACTGAAGCTTTCTTT. It is translated as CASSEVVMMNTEAFF.

The CDR3: CASSESGQPQHF. The CDR3 coding sequence is TGCGCCAGCAGTGAGTCGGGTCAGCCCCAGCATTTT. This chain uses TRBV10-1 with TRBJ1-5; D gene uncertain. The germline CDR1 and CDR2 sequences are WNHNN and SYGVQD (reference sequence). With 0 bases removed from V and 6 bases from J, the gap between germline ends came to 3 bases. The CDR3 extends over 12 amino acids.

This rearrangement joins TRBV24-1 to TRBJ2-1; the match to TRBD2 covers 9 bases. Unmatched junction bases numbered 19, after V lost 3 bases and J lost 8 bases. The germline V gene has CDR1 KGHDR and CDR2 SFDVKD. The CDR3 is 19 amino acids. CDR3 sequence (DNA): TGTGCCACCAGTGATGGCTGGGGGGTAGCGGGAGACCCTCGGGATGAGCAGTTCTTC. Translation gives CATSDGWGVAGDPRDEQFF.

This clone was seen once. DNA for the CDR3: TGTGCCAGCAGTTCGGACAGGGAACTCAATCAGCCCCAGCATTTT. It yields the protein CASSSDRELNQPQHF. This chain links TRBV6-6 with TRBJ1-5; 8 bases match TRBD1. Germline V lookup: CDR1 MNHNY, CDR2 SVGAGI (reference sequence). This CDR3 has 15 residues. V shed 4 bases and J 3 bases; nucleotides not matched to a gene: 5.

The V and J genes are TRBV28 and TRBJ1-4; D gene unclear. The CDR3 has 14 amino acids. Per germline, CDR1 MDHEN and CDR2 SYDVKM. Trimming took off 4 bases at V and 2 bases at J, with 8 bases between the two ends. CDR3 sequence: CASSSGGTNEKLFF. CDR3 nucleotides: TGTGCCAGCAGTTCCGGTGGGACTAATGAAAAACTGTTTTTT. Together with reference TRBV28 and TRBJ1-4, the CDR3 gives the full variable domain: DVKVTQSSRYLVKRTGEKVFLECVQDMDHENMFWYRQDPGLGLRLIYFSYDVKMKEKGDIPEGYSVSREKKERFSLILESASTNQTSMYLCASSSGGTNEKLFFGSGTQLSVL.

V gene TRBV11-2 combines with J gene TRBJ2-2; D might be TRBD1 or TRBD2, each matching 6 bases. Trimming removed 5 bases at V and 4 bases at J, with 17 bases between. The CDR3 has 16 residues. CDR1 is SGHAT, CDR2 FQNNGV, per germline. This CDR3 is CASSQQLGGGTGELFF. The DNA of the CDR3 is TGTGCCAGCAGCCAACAACTCGGGGGCGGCACCGGGGAGCTGTTTTTT. Full variable domain (missing parts from reference TRBV11-2 and TRBJ2-2): EAGVAQSPRYKIIEKRQSVAFWCNPISGHATLYWYQQILGQGPKLLIQFQNNGVVDDSQLPKDRFSAERLKGVDSTLKIQPAKLEDSAVYLCASSQQLGGGTGELFFGEGSRLTVL.

This clone is a singleton in its sample. The V gene is TRBV19, the J gene TRBJ1-2; D gene ambiguous. Germline CDR1 and CDR2: LNHDA and SQIVND (reference sequence). Trimming shortened V by 7 bases and J by 2 bases, and 17 bases separated the two germline ends. CDR3 size: 15 residues. CDR3 amino acids: CASTVRGAGNYGYTF. DNA of the CDR3: TGTGCCAGTACCGTAAGAGGCGCGGGGAACTATGGCTACACCTTC. The whole variable domain, filled in from reference TRBV19 and TRBJ1-2, reads DGGITQSPKYLFRKEGQNVTLSCEQNLNHDAMYWYRQDPGQGLRLIYYSQIVNDFQKGDIAEGYSVSREKKESFPLTVTSAQKNPTAFYLCASTVRGAGNYGYTFGSGTRLTVV.

The chain links TRBV29-1 to TRBJ1-2; tentative D call: TRBD1 (5 bases). Trimming removed 5 bases from V and 8 bases from J, with 12 bases in between. The CDR3 is 11 amino acids. CDR1 SQVTM and CDR2 ANQGSEA come from the germline V gene. This chain's CDR3 is CSVIRDAGYTF. The CDR3 DNA sequence: TGCAGCGTTATCCGGGACGCCGGCTACACCTTC.

This chain joins TRBV9 and TRBJ1-2; D not certain. V lost 2 bases and J 2 bases, leaving 4 bases between the germline ends. The CDR3 runs to 12 residues. The V gene's germline CDR1 is SGDLS and CDR2 YYNGEE. DNA of the CDR3: TGTGCCAGCAGCGTTAACAACTATGGCTACACCTTC. Its translation is CASSVNNYGYTF.

The rearrangement joins TRBV4-1 to TRBJ2-1, with TRBD2 matching over 7 bases. Germline V gene data show CDR1 as MGHRA and CDR2 as YSYEKL. J gave up 4 bases and V 2 bases, and 5 bases lay outside the gene matches. The CDR3 has 15 amino acids. The CDR3 nucleotides are TGCGCCAGCAGCCAAACCGGGACTACATACAATGAGCAGTTCTTC. This gives the protein CASSQTGTTYNEQFF.

The chain carries TRBV10-3 and TRBJ2-3; D call uncertain. The germline V gene encodes CDR1 ENHRY and CDR2 SYGVKD. V dropped 5 bases and J dropped 10 bases, with 13 bases sitting between them. The CDR3 contains 12 residues. Here the CDR3 reads CAISTEGRSQYF. The DNA for the CDR3 is TGTGCCATCAGTACCGAAGGTCGGTCGCAGTATTTT.